The TCR beta chain described here comes from a study of T cell therapy after organ transplantation. Study-level information: Expansion used a peptide pool of 30 HLA class I and II CMV epitopes.

The CDR3 runs to 14 residues. V lost 2 bases to trimming and J lost 2 bases, with 9 bases between them. Germline V gene lookup returns CDR1 WNHNN and CDR2 SYGVQD (reference sequence). A note on this clone: Its antigen remains unknown.

General observations from the study: Minimal repertoire change after therapy followed marked pretherapy expansions in nonresponders. Few nonresponder expansions may reflect low coverage from poor CD8+ yield.

Method: immunoSEQ multiplex PCR; TCRdb's copy keeps in-frame clones and lacks some. The sample yields about 50,000 clones, around 93% seen once. The rearrangement uses TRBV10-1 and TRBJ1-2, with D perhaps matching TRBD1 (6 bases). This clonotype was sampled from a human patient who had received a solid organ transplant and had CMV disease. Sequences were derived from CD8+ T cells from blood, sampled before autologous CMV-specific T cell therapy. The CDR3 protein is CASSEGQRNYGYTF. DNA for the CDR3: TGCGCCAGCAGTGAGGGACAGCGCAACTATGGCTACACCTTC.